Described below is a single TCR beta chain sequence and its context. Its matching antigen is unknown. The data were obtained in a study of blood T cell dynamics during melanoma immunotherapy. As for time point: week 3, after first cycle of checkpoint inhibitor. Germline values: CDR1 SGHRS, CDR2 YFSETQ. The V segment lost 4 bases and the J segment 0 bases; nucleotides outside the gene matches: 6. This CDR3 has 16 residues. Clones were sequenced by immunoSEQ multiplex PCR, and TCRdb holds only the in-frame ones, with some missing. The top ten hold roughly 1% of the sample, which has about 1,900 clones, around 93% seen once. General study findings and limits: Immune-effector CD8+ cells best matched cell-free DNA CDR3 sequences and were most clonal. It remained unknown if the driving T cell clones were melanoma-specific.

This clonotype was obtained from a human donor with melanoma. This rearrangement joins TRBV5-1 to TRBJ2-1; 8 bases align to TRBD2. Specimen: effector memory CD8+ T cells from blood, collected from a patient treated with checkpoint blockade. This CDR3 reads CASSIPSGSSYNEQFF. CDR3 sequence (DNA): TGCGCCAGCAGCATCCCCAGCGGGAGCTCCTACAATGAGCAGTTCTTC. Filled out from reference TRBV5-1 and TRBJ2-1, the complete variable domain reads KAGVTQTPRYLIKTRGQQVTLSCSPISGHRSVSWYQQTPGQGLQFLFEYFSETQRNKGNFPGRFSGRQFSNSRSEMNVSTLELGDSALYLCASSIPSGSSYNEQFFGPGTRLTVL.